A single sample gave rise to the 21 T cell receptor beta chains below, sequenced in a study of graft-versus-host responses after intestinal transplantation. Libraries were prepared by immunoSEQ multiplex PCR; TCRdb keeps only in-frame clonotypes and omits some of them. The sample has some 9,800 clones, under 40% seen once. The plating included around 200,000 irradiated, violet-dye-labeled stimulator cells together with around 200,000 CFSE-labeled responder cells. This material consisted of alloreactive CD8+ T cells from a mixed lymphocyte reaction culture, taken before intestinal transplant. Subset denoted: CFSE-low proliferating T cells sorted from roughly 6-day pre-transplant mixed lymphocyte reaction (GvH or HvG direction). The receptors were gathered from a human patient who received an intestinal transplant.

This clone was seen only once. V gene TRBV28 combines with J gene TRBJ2-6; no clear D. CDR3 size: 14 residues. The germline CDR1 and CDR2 sequences are MDHEN and SYDVKM. V dropped 2 bases and J dropped 7 bases, with 9 bases sitting between them. Written as DNA, the CDR3 is TGTGCCAGCAGTTTACTAGGAGAAGCCAACGTCCTGACTTTC. Amino acid sequence: CASSLLGEANVLTF. The full variable domain, with the rest looked up from reference TRBV28 and TRBJ2-6, is DVKVTQSSRYLVKRTGEKVFLECVQDMDHENMFWYRQDPGLGLRLIYFSYDVKMKEKGDIPEGYSVSREKKERFSLILESASTNQTSMYLCASSLLGEANVLTFGAGSRLTVL.

This sequence joins TRBV2 and TRBJ2-1; tentative D call: TRBD2 (7 bases). The germline CDR1 and CDR2 sequences are SNHLY and FYNNEI. The V gene lost 5 bases and the J gene lost 3 bases, with 14 bases spanning the gap. CDR3 size: 15 residues. CDR3 sequence: CASSFGGGDYNEQFF. The CDR3 bases are TGTGCCAGCAGTTTCGGAGGGGGGGACTACAATGAGCAGTTCTTC.

The V gene is TRBV15, the J gene TRBJ2-1; 10 bases match TRBD1. CDR1 is LNHNV, CDR2 YYDKDF, per germline (reference sequence). With 5 bases clipped from V and 3 bases from J, the junction kept 4 bases outside the gene matches. The CDR3 sequence is 15 residues long. The CDR3 here is CATSLGTGDYNEQFF. Here the CDR3 DNA reads TGTGCCACCAGCCTCGGGACAGGGGACTACAATGAGCAGTTCTTC.

The V gene is TRBV28, the J gene TRBJ2-5; a weak D match, TRBD1 (6 bases). Per germline, CDR1 MDHEN and CDR2 SYDVKM. V lost 6 bases and J lost 4, with 18 bases in between. The CDR3 consists of 15 residues. The CDR3: CASSTNRVLGETQYF. In DNA form, the CDR3 reads TGTGCCAGCAGCACAAACAGGGTGCTCGGAGAGACCCAGTACTTC.

This clone showed up just a few times. The chain carries TRBV23-1 and TRBJ2-7, with 13 bases fitting TRBD2. TRBV23-1 is flagged as an ORF with uncertain function. V was pared by 4 bases and J by 0 bases, with 12 bases of the junction left unmatched. CDR3 length equals 19 residues. The CDR3: CASSPYRLAGGNTSYEQYF. The CDR3 DNA is TGCGCCAGCAGTCCCTATCGACTAGCGGGGGGCAATACCTCCTACGAGCAGTACTTC.

This sequence joins TRBV13 and TRBJ1-3, with 9 bases identical to TRBD1. Germline loops: CDR1 PRHDT, CDR2 FYEKMQ (reference sequence). CDR3 size: 16 residues. The ends lost 4 bases at V and 0 bases at J; junction bases unmatched: 4. The CDR3 bases are TGTGCCAGCAGCTCCCAGGACAGGGGCTCTGGAAACACCATATATTTT. Translation gives CASSSQDRGSGNTIYF.

The rearrangement joins TRBV29-1 to TRBJ2-2, with no clear D. In germline, CDR1 is SQVTM, CDR2 ANQGSEA. V lost 4 bases and J lost 1, with 13 bases in between. There are 15 residues in the CDR3. CDR3 nucleotides: TGCAGCGTTGGAGAAGACTGGGTGAACACCGGGGAGCTGTTTTTT. This gives the protein CSVGEDWVNTGELFF.

A word on this clone: One end of the junction is discordant with germline, which a read error may explain. J is TRBJ1-3 and V is TRBV2, with D possibly TRBD1 on 5 matching bases. Germline V gene data show CDR1 as SNHLY and CDR2 as FYNNEI. CDR3 length equals 15 residues. The CDR3 bases are TGTGCCAGCACTGAAGGCAGGGACTCTGGAAACACCATATATTTT. Residues: CASTEGRDSGNTIYF.

A few counts support this clone. The chain carries TRBV28 and TRBJ2-1; 8 bases line up with TRBD1. Germline V lookup: CDR1 MDHEN, CDR2 SYDVKM. With V trimmed by 5 bases and J by 8 bases, 8 bases remained unmatched. This CDR3 has 14 amino acids. The CDR3, as DNA: TGTGCCAGCAGTGTGGACAGGGAGGTCGATGAGCAGTTCTTC. It specifies CASSVDREVDEQFF.

This clone was detected once. This rearrangement joins TRBV6-5 to TRBJ2-5; D remains unclear. Looked up from germline, CDR1 is MNHEY and CDR2 is SVGAGI. This CDR3 comprises 12 residues. Between the trimmed V and J ends, which lost 11 bases and 2 bases, there was a span of 12 bases. The CDR3, as DNA: TGTGCCGCCACCCCAGGTCAAGAGACCCAGTACTTC. This sequence encodes CAATPGQETQYF.

V is TRBV15 and J is TRBJ2-2, with a weak D call TRBD1 (5 bases). Trimming took 0 bases from V and 5 from J, leaving 16 bases between them. This CDR3 is 17 amino acids long. The germline gives CDR1 LNHNV, CDR2 YYDKDF (reference sequence). CDR3 nucleotides: TGTGCCACCAGCAGAGAGAAAGGGAAGGGGCCTACCGGGGAGCTGTTTTTT. Its translation: CATSREKGKGPTGELFF.

The chain is built from TRBV28 and TRBJ2-7, with 8 bases identical to TRBD2. In germline, CDR1 is MDHEN, CDR2 SYDVKM. This CDR3 comprises 17 residues. V lost 2 bases and J lost 3; bases outside the gene matches: 12. CDR3 region: CASSLGASGPPGYEQYF. CDR3 nucleotide sequence: TGTGCCAGCAGTTTAGGGGCTAGCGGGCCCCCGGGCTACGAGCAGTACTTC.

V and J are TRBV7-2 and TRBJ2-1; a weak D match, TRBD2 (5 bases). Germline loops: CDR1 SGHTA, CDR2 FQGNSA. CDR3 length: 15 residues. Between the trimmed V and J ends, which lost 2 bases and 8 bases, there was a span of 16 bases. The CDR3 reads CASSLRGRLLDEQFF. CDR3 nucleotide sequence: TGTGCCAGCAGCTTAAGAGGGAGACTGTTGGATGAGCAGTTCTTC.

The V call is TRBV28, the J call TRBJ1-3; unclear D gene. From germline, CDR1 is MDHEN and CDR2 SYDVKM. CDR3 size: 16 residues. The germline V and J ends were trimmed by 2 bases and 0 bases, with 11 bases remaining between them. CDR3 nucleotide sequence: TGTGCCAGCAGTTTACCCCAGAGGTACTCTGGAAACACCATATATTTT. Translation gives CASSLPQRYSGNTIYF.

This rearrangement joins TRBV1 to TRBJ2-2; TRBD2, as called in the table, went unchecked against the DNA. TRBV1 is termed a pseudogene. The CDR3 is made up of 16 amino acids. The CDR3: CTSSQASGTNTGELFF. DNA for the CDR3: TGCACCAGCAGCCAAGCTAGCGGAACGAACACCGGGGAGCTGTTTTTT.

This clone was picked up a small number of times. The chain employs TRBV19 and TRBJ2-7; TRBD1 is a possible D gene (6 bases). V lost 3 bases and J 3 bases, leaving 15 bases between the germline ends. CDR3 length equals 15 residues. Germline V gives CDR1 LNHDA, CDR2 SQIVND (reference sequence). DNA for the CDR3: TGTGCCAGTAGTATTGTGGCAGGGGCAAGCTACGAGCAGTACTTC. This sequence encodes CASSIVAGASYEQYF.

This chain joins TRBV6-1 and TRBJ2-7; TRBD1 might be the D (6 bases). CDR3 length: 16 residues. Trimming cost V 0 bases and J 3 bases, with 15 bases left between them. The V gene's germline CDR1 is MNHNS and CDR2 SASEGT. The CDR3 sequence: CASSEAPGQLGYEQYF. CDR3 coding DNA: TGTGCCAGCAGTGAAGCGCCCGGACAGCTGGGCTACGAGCAGTACTTC.

The chain has TRBV30 and TRBJ1-1; TRBD1 is a possible D gene (6 bases). The germline V gene has CDR1 GTSNPN and CDR2 SVGIG (reference sequence). V lost 0 bases and J lost 0, with 8 bases in between. The CDR3 covers 14 residues. CDR3 region: CAWSVNRVNTEAFF. Written as DNA, the CDR3 is TGTGCCTGGAGTGTAAACAGGGTGAACACTGAAGCTTTCTTT.

The genes are TRBV15 and TRBJ2-7; TRBD2 matches at 9 bases. The CDR3 loop spans 17 amino acids. CDR1 LNHNV and CDR2 YYDKDF come from the germline V gene (reference sequence). With V trimmed by 0 bases and J by 4 bases, 10 bases remained unmatched. CDR3 DNA sequence: TGTGCCACCAGCAGAGATCAGATGAAAAGCGGGGGGTACGAGCAGTACTTC. Protein product: CATSRDQMKSGGYEQYF.

By its share, this clone is medium-sized. The chain is built from TRBV7-9 and TRBJ1-5; 7 bases fit TRBD1. The trim removed 5 bases at V and 5 bases at J, leaving 9 bases unmatched. Germline V gives CDR1 SEHNR, CDR2 FQNEAQ (reference sequence). The CDR3 totals 15 residues. The CDR3 region is CASSGRDRGDQPQHF. The CDR3 coding sequence is TGTGCCAGCAGCGGCCGGGACAGAGGGGATCAGCCCCAGCATTTT.

This clone was counted only a few times. This chain joins TRBV5-1 and TRBJ2-1, with 9 bases lining up with TRBD1. The CDR3 has 16 residues. J was trimmed by 4 bases and V by 1 base; bases with no gene match: 6. Germline CDR1 SGHRS, CDR2 YFSETQ. The CDR3 here is CASSLTRDRAYNEQFF. The CDR3 DNA reads as TGCGCCAGCAGCTTGACCCGGGACAGGGCTTACAATGAGCAGTTCTTC.